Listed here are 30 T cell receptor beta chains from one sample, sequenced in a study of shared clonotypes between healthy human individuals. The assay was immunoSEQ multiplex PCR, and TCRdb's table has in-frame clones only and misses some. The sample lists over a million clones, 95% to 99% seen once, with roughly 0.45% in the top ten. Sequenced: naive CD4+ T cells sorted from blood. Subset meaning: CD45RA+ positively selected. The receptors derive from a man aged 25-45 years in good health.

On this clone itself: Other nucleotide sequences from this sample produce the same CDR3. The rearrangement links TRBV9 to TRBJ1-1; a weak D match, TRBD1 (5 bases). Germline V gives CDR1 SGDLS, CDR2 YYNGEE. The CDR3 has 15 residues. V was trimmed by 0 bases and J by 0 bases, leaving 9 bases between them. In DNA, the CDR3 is TGTGCCAGCAGCGTAGGGGCAGGGTTGAACACTGAAGCTTTCTTT. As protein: CASSVGAGLNTEAFF.

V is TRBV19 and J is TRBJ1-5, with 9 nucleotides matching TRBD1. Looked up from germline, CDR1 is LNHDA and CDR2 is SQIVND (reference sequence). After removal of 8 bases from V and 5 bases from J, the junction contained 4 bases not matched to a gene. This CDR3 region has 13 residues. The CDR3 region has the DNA TGTGCCAGTGGGGGACAGGGATATCAGCCCCAGCATTTT. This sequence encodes CASGGQGYQPQHF.

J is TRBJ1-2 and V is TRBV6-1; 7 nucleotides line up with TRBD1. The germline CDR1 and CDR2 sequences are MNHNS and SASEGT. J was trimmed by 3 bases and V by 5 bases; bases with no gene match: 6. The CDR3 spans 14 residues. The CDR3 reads CASSKAGTDYGYTF. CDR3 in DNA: TGTGCCAGCAGTAAGGCCGGGACAGACTATGGCTACACCTTC.

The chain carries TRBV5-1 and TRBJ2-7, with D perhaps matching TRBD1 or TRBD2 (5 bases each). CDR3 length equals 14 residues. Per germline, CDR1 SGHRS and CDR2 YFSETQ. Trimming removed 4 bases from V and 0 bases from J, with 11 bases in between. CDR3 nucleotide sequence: TGCGCCAGCAGCCTCCCAGGGACCTCCTACGAGCAGTACTTC. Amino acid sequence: CASSLPGTSYEQYF.

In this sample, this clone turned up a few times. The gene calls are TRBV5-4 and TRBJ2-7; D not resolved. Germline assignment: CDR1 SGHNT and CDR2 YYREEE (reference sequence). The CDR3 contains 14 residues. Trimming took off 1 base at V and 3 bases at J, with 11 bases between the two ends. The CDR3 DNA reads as TGTGCCAGCAGCTTGTACGTCTCTAACTACGAGCAGTACTTC. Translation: CASSLYVSNYEQYF.

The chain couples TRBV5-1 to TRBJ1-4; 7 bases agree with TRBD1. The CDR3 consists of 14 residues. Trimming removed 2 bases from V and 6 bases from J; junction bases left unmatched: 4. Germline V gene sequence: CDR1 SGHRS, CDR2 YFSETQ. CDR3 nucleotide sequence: TGCGCCAGCAGCTTCTGGCAGGGGGATGAAAAACTGTTTTTT. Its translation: CASSFWQGDEKLFF.

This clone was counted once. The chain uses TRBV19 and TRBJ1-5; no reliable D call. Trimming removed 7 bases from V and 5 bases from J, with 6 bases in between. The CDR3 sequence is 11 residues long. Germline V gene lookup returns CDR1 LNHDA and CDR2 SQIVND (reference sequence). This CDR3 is CASMKDQPQHF. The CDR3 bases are TGTGCCAGTATGAAGGATCAGCCCCAGCATTTT.

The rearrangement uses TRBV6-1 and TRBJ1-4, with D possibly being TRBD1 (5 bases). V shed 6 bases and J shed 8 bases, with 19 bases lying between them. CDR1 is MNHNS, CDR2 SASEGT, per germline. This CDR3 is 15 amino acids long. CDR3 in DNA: TGTGCCAGCAGCCACACAGGTTTACCCGAAGAAAAACTGTTTTTT. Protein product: CASSHTGLPEEKLFF.

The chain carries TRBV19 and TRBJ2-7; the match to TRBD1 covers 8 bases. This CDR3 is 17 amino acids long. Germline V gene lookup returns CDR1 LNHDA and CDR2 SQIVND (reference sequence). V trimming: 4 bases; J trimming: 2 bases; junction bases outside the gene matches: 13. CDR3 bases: TGTGCCAGTAGTACGTCATTCGGGGGACAGGAACCCTACGAGCAGTACTTC. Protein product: CASSTSFGGQEPYEQYF.

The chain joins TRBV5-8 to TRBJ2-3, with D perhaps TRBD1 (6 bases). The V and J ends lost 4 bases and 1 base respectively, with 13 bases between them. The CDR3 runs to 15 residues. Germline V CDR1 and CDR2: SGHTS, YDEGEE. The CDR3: CASSLQGWGTDTQYF. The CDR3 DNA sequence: TGTGCCAGCAGCCTACAGGGATGGGGCACAGATACGCAGTATTTT.

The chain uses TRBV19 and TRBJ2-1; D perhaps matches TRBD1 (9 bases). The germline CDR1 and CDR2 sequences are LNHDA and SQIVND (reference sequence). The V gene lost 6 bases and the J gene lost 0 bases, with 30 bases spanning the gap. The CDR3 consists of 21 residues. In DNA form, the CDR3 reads TGTGCCAGTAGCAAAGGGACAGGGAGAGGTGGAGCGGGGGACTCCTACAATGAGCAGTTCTTC. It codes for CASSKGTGRGGAGDSYNEQFF. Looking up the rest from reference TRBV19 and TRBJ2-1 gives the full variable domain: DGGITQSPKYLFRKEGQNVTLSCEQNLNHDAMYWYRQDPGQGLRLIYYSQIVNDFQKGDIAEGYSVSREKKESFPLTVTSAQKNPTAFYLCASSKGTGRGGAGDSYNEQFFGPGTRLTVL.

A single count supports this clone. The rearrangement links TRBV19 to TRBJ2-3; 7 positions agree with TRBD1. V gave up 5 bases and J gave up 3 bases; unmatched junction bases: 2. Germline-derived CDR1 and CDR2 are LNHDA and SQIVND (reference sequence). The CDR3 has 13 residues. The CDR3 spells CASSDRATDTQYF. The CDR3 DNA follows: TGTGCCAGTAGTGACAGGGCAACAGATACGCAGTATTTT.

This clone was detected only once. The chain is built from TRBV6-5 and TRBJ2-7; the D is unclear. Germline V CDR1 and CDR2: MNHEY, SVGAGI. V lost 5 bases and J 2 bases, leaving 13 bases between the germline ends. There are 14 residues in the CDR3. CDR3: CASSHAPRAYEQYF. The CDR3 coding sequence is TGTGCCAGCAGTCACGCGCCCCGGGCCTACGAGCAGTACTTC.

CDR3 sequence (DNA): TGTGCCAGCAGCGGCGGGATCTCCTACAATGAGCAGTTCTTC. Translation gives CASSGGISYNEQFF. V usage is TRBV7-9 and J usage is TRBJ2-1; TRBD2 might be the D (6 bases). This CDR3 region has 14 residues. Deletions cut 5 bases from V and 0 bases from J, with 8 bases between. Germline V CDR1 and CDR2: SEHNR, FQNEAQ (reference sequence). The full variable domain, in which reference TRBV7-9 and TRBJ2-1 provide the parts outside the CDR3, is DTGVSQNPRHKITKRGQNVTFRCDPISEHNRLYWYRQTLGQGPEFLTYFQNEAQLEKSRLLSDRFSAERPKGSFSTLEIQRTEQGDSAMYLCASSGGISYNEQFFGPGTRLTVL.

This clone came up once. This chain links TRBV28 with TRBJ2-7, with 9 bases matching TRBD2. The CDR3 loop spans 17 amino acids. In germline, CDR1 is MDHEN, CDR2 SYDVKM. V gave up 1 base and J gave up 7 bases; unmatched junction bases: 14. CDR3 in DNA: TGTGCCAGCAGTTTATATGGGCGGGGTAGCGGGAGAATGGAGCAGTACTTC. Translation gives CASSLYGRGSGRMEQYF.

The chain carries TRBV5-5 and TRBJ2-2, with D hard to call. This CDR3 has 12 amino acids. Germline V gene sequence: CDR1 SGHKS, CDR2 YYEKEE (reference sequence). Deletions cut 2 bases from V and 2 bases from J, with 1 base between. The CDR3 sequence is CASSLNTGELFF. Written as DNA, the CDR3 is TGTGCCAGCAGCTTAAACACCGGGGAGCTGTTTTTT.

CDR3 nucleotide sequence: TGTGCCAGTAGTATTGGGGTAATCACTGAAGCTTTCTTT. It translates to CASSIGVITEAFF. The V and J genes are TRBV19 and TRBJ1-1, with no clear D. CDR1 LNHDA and CDR2 SQIVND come from the germline V gene (reference sequence). This CDR3 comprises 13 residues. V was pared by 3 bases and J by 4 bases, with 9 bases between.

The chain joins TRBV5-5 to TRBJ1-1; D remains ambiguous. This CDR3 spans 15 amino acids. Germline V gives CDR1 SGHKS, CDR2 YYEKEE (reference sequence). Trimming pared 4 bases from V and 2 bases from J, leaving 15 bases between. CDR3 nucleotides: TGTGCCAGCAGCAGTCAGTTGAGCGTTAACACTGAAGCTTTCTTT. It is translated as CASSSQLSVNTEAFF.

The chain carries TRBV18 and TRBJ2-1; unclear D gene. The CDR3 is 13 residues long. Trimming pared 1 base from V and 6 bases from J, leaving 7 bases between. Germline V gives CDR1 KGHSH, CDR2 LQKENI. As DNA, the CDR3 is TGTGCCAGCTCACCACTAAGCGCCAATGAGCAGTTCTTC. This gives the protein CASSPLSANEQFF.

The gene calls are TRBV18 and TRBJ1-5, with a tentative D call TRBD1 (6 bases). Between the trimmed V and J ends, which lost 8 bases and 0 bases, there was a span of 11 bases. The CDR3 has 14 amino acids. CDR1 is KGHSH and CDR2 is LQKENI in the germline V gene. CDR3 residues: CASAGQDSNQPQHF. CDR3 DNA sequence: TGTGCCAGCGCGGGACAAGATAGCAATCAGCCCCAGCATTTT. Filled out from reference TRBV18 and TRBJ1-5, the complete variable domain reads NAGVMQNPRHLVRRRGQEARLRCSPMKGHSHVYWYRQLPEEGLKFMVYLQKENIIDESGMPKERFSAEFPKEGPSILRIQQVVRGDSAAYFCASAGQDSNQPQHFGDGTRLSIL.

The CDR3 is CASSPLSHSSNYGYTF. The CDR3 coding sequence is TGTGCCAGCTCACCACTCTCCCACAGCTCTAACTATGGCTACACCTTC. V gene TRBV18 combines with J gene TRBJ1-2; D ambiguous. Germline V gives CDR1 KGHSH, CDR2 LQKENI. This CDR3 has 16 amino acids. Trimming removed 1 base at V and 0 bases at J, with 12 bases between. Together with reference TRBV18 and TRBJ1-2, the CDR3 gives the full variable domain: NAGVMQNPRHLVRRRGQEARLRCSPMKGHSHVYWYRQLPEEGLKFMVYLQKENIIDESGMPKERFSAEFPKEGPSILRIQQVVRGDSAAYFCASSPLSHSSNYGYTFGSGTRLTVV.

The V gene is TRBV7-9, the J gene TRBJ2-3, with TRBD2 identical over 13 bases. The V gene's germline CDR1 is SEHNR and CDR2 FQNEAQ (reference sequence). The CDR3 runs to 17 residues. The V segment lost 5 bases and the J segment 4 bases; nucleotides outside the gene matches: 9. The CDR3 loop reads CASSRRTSGRGSDTQYF. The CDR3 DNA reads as TGTGCCAGCAGCCGAAGGACTAGCGGGAGAGGCTCAGATACGCAGTATTTT.

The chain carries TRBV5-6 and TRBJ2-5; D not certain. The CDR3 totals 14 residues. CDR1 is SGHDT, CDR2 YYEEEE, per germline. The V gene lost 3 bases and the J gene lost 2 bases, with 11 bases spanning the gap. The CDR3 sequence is CASSSIGDQETQYF. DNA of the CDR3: TGTGCCAGCAGCTCGATTGGGGATCAAGAGACCCAGTACTTC.

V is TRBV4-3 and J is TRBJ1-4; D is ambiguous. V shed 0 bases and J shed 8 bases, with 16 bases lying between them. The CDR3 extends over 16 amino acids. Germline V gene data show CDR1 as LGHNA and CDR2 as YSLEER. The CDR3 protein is CASSQESWAVGEKLFF. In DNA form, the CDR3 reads TGCGCCAGCAGCCAAGAGAGTTGGGCAGTAGGGGAAAAACTGTTTTTT.

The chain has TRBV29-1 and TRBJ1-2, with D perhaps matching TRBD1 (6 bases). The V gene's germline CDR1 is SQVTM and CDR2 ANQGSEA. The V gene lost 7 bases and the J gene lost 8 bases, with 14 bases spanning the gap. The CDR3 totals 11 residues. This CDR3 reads CSDDRTDGYTF. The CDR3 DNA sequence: TGCAGCGATGATAGGACAGACGGCTACACCTTC.

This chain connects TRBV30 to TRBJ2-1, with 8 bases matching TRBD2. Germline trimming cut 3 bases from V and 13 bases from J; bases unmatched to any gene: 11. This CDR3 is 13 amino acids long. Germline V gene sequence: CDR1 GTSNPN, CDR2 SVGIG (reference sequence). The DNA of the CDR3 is TGTGCCTGGAGCTCACGGGAGGGCCCGCCTCAGTTCTTC. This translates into CAWSSREGPPQFF. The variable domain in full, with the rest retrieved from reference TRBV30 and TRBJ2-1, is SQTIHQWPATLVQPVGSPLSLECTVEGTSNPNLYWYRQAAGRGLQLLFYSVGIGQISSEVPQNLSASRPQDRQFILSSKKLLLSDSGFYLCAWSSREGPPQFFGPGTRLTVL.

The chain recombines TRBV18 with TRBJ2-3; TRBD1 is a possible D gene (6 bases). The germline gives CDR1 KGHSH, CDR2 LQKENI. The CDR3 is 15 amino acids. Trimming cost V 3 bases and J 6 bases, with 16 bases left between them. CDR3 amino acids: CASSPSRGLMDTQYF. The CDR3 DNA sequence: TGTGCCAGCTCACCGTCCAGGGGCCTCATGGATACGCAGTATTTT.

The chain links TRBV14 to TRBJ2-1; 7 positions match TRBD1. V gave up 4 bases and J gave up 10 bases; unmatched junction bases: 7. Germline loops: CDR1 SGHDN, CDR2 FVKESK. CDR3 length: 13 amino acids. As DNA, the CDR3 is TGTGCCAGCAGCCCCTTAGACAGGGCGGAGCAGTTCTTC. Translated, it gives CASSPLDRAEQFF.

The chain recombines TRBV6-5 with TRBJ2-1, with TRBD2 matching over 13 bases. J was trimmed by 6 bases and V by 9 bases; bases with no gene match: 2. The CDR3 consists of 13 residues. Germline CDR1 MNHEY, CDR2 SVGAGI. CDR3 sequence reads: CARGLAGVNEQFF. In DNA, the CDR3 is TGTGCCAGAGGACTAGCGGGAGTCAATGAGCAGTTCTTC.

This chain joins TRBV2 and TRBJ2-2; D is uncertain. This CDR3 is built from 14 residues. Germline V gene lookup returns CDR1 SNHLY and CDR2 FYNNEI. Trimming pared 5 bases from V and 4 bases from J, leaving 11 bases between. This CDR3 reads CASSPPSGTGELFF. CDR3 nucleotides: TGTGCCAGCAGTCCACCGTCGGGCACCGGGGAGCTGTTTTTT.